This is a list of T cell receptor beta chains from one sample in a study of regulatory T cells in long-lasting Graves disease. MiXCR, run by TCRdb on the multiplex PCR reads, gives a single entry per CDR3 protein. The repertoire has hundreds of thousands of distinct CDR3 sequences, less than 20% of them found once; the top ten carry 20% to 25%. The sample here was peripheral blood mononuclear cells (PBMCs), taken at new diagnosis, from a patient treated with antithyroid drugs. The receptors originated from a female donor with Graves disease. Both conserved end residues are part of each CDR3. The order of the fields is J gene, clone size, D gene, V gene, CDR3 DNA, CDR3 protein. D genes are given only for firm matches. Expanded clones get a size class; other rows say once, few or many, or leave the size out.

>TRBJ2-3|many|TRBD2|TRBV29-1
TGCAGCGTTGAAAGGCGAGCGGGAGGTCTTCCAGATACGCAGTATTTT
CSVERRAGGLPDTQYF
>TRBJ2-5|many|TRBD1|TRBV9
TGTGCCAGCAGCGTGACAGGGTTTGAGGAGACCCAGTACTTC
CASSVTGFEETQYF
>TRBJ2-7|many|NA|TRBV13
TGTGCCAGCAGTTCCGGGACAAGCTCCTACGAGCAGTACTTC
CASSSGTSSYEQYF
>TRBJ2-1|many|TRBD1|TRBV20-1
TGCAGTGCTAGAGACCGGACAGGGCAAAAATACAATGAGCAGTTCTTC
CSARDRTGQKYNEQFF
>TRBJ2-3|many|NA|TRBV30
TGTGCCTGGAGTGTCATCGGAGGCGATACGCAGTATTTT
CAWSVIGGDTQYF
>TRBJ1-1|NA|TRBD1|TRBV28
TGTGCCAGCAGTGATCTGGGACAGGGGGCTGAAGCTTTCTTT
CASSDLGQGAEAFF
>TRBJ2-7|many|NA|TRBV27
TGTGCCAGCAGTCTAAGTGGGAGTCGACTCGCCGAGCAGTACTTC
CASSLSGSRLAEQYF
>TRBJ2-7|many|NA|TRBV20-1
TGCAGTGCTAGCCAGGTCTACGAGCAGTACTTC
CSASQVYEQYF
>TRBJ1-4|many|NA|TRBV11-2
TGTGCCAGCAGCTTAGGCAGGGGTAATGAAAAACTGTTTTTT
CASSLGRGNEKLFF
>TRBJ2-7|many|NA|TRBV7-2
TGTGCCAGCAGCTTATTGGGCAGGGTAAACGTAGGCGAGCAGTACTTC
CASSLLGRVNVGEQYF